Listed here are 2 T cell receptor beta chains from one sample, sequenced in a study of early T cells in non-severe SARS-CoV-2 infection. TCRdb re-called the 5' RACE reads through MiXCR, storing one row per CDR3 protein. The profile shows about 40,000 distinct CDR3 sequences, about 4.9% of them singletons. Specimen: whole blood. The source is an adult who was a healthcare worker with PCR-confirmed SARS-CoV-2 infection or an uninfected control (not recorded which).

This clonotype was detected many times. The genes are TRBV20-1 and TRBJ2-5, with D possibly TRBD2 on 5 matching bases. CDR1 is DFQATT, CDR2 SNEGSKA, per germline (reference sequence). This CDR3 comprises 14 residues. Trimming pared 6 bases from V and 0 bases from J, leaving 14 bases between. This chain's CDR3 is CSAKAWRDQETQYF. The CDR3 coding sequence is TGCAGTGCCAAAGCATGGCGGGACCAAGAGACCCAGTACTTC.

This clonotype showed up many times. V is TRBV12-3 or TRBV12-4 and J is TRBJ2-1; weak D call: TRBD1 (5 bases). V was pared by 5 bases and J by 6 bases, with 8 bases between. The CDR3 spans 12 residues. CDR3 residues: CASSTGINEQFF. The CDR3 nucleotides are TGTGCCAGCAGTACAGGTATCAATGAGCAGTTCTTC.